Listed here are 13 T cell receptor beta chains from one sample, sequenced in a study of blood T cells in healthy people across ages. For the second PCR, which ran for roughly 7 to 11 cycles, a sample-barcoded 5' primer and a J-beta primer mix were used. One entry per CDR3 protein results from TCRdb running MiXCR on the 5' RACE reads. The table has about 730,000 distinct CDR3 sequences, roughly two fifths seen once; the top ten hold about 20%. Sequenced input: blood. These receptor sequences come from a woman aged 55-70 years in good health.

In the case of this clonotype: A much larger clone is a single base away; this may be a read error. The V gene is TRBV12-3 or TRBV12-4, the J gene TRBJ2-3; the match to TRBD1 covers 7 bases. The CDR3 spans 14 residues. After removal of 6 bases from V and 0 bases from J, the junction contained 3 bases not matched to a gene. The CDR3 nucleotides are TGTGCCAGCAGCCGACAGGGAAGCACAGATACGCAGTATTTT. Protein sequence: CASSRQGSTDTQYF.

This chain joins TRBV20-1 and TRBJ2-7, with D tentatively TRBD1 or TRBD2 (5 bases each). Trimming took off 0 bases at V and 9 bases at J, with 18 bases between the two ends. The CDR3 is 14 amino acids. Germline V lookup: CDR1 DFQATT, CDR2 SNEGSKA (reference sequence). Here the CDR3 reads CSARDRARARGQYF. CDR3 bases: TGCAGTGCTAGAGATCGGGCGCGGGCTAGGGGGCAGTACTTC.

The chain employs TRBV7-3 and TRBJ2-3; no definite D call. Germline V gives CDR1 SGHTA, CDR2 FQGTGA. The CDR3 sequence is 14 residues long. V lost 1 base to trimming and J lost 2 bases, with 7 bases between them. CDR3 bases: TGTGCCAGCAGCTTAAGGCTTTCCACAGATACGCAGTATTTT. The encoded protein is CASSLRLSTDTQYF.

This chain links TRBV14 with TRBJ1-1; no definite D call. V gave up 4 bases and J gave up 7 bases, with 13 bases separating them. The CDR3 consists of 13 residues. CDR1 and CDR2 from the germline V gene are SGHDN and FVKESK. DNA of the CDR3: TGTGCCAGCAGCCCACCCTATGACTTTGAAGCTTTCTTT. It is translated as CASSPPYDFEAFF.

This clonotype has just a few counts. The chain is built from TRBV28 and TRBJ1-2, with D tentatively TRBD1 (6 bases). Trimming removed 3 bases at V and 6 bases at J, with 14 bases between. This CDR3 spans 14 amino acids. Germline V gene sequence: CDR1 MDHEN, CDR2 SYDVKM. For the CDR3, the DNA is TGTGCCAGCAGTTTCTGGACAGCCATCCATGGCTACACCTTC. Protein: CASSFWTAIHGYTF.

This clonotype was picked up a small number of times. The V and J genes are TRBV20-1 and TRBJ2-1; weak D call: TRBD2 (7 bases). Near its end, the DNA agrees better with TRBJ2-7, so the J call may be wrong. CDR1 and CDR2 (germline): DFQATT, SNEGSKA (reference sequence). This CDR3 region has 13 residues. The CDR3 sequence is CSAGRGGRSEQYF. In DNA, the CDR3 is TGCAGTGCTGGGAGGGGGGGGCGGTCCGAGCAGTACTTC.

This clonotype was observed a few times. The gene calls are TRBV4-3 and TRBJ2-7, with a weak D call TRBD1 (5 bases). The CDR3 is 15 amino acids. Germline assignment: CDR1 LGHNA and CDR2 YSLEER. V lost 1 base to trimming and J lost 1 base, with 11 bases between them. The CDR3 DNA reads TGCGCCAGCAGCCAAGTTGACAGTAGTTCCTACGAGCAGTACTTC. Translation gives CASSQVDSSSYEQYF.

On this clonotype itself: This sequence may be a read error, since a much larger clone differs from it by one base. This chain joins TRBV7-3 and TRBJ2-4; 7 nucleotides agree with TRBD1. V shed 5 bases and J 13 bases; nucleotides not matched to a gene: 20. The CDR3 runs 16 residues. Looked up from germline, CDR1 is SGHTA and CDR2 is FQGTGA. CDR3 loop: CASSLNPRGQKEAQYF. The CDR3 DNA reads as TGTGCCAGCAGCCTCAACCCACGGGGACAGAAAGAGGCCCAGTACTTC.

In regard to this clonotype: This could be a read error, since a much larger clone is one nucleotide away. This chain connects TRBV5-1 to TRBJ2-7; the D call may be TRBD1 or TRBD2 (5 bases each). The germline V gene encodes CDR1 SGHRS and CDR2 YFSETQ. The CDR3 extends over 14 amino acids. In nucleotides, the CDR3 is TGCGCCGGCAGCTTGGGGACGGATCCCTACGAGCAGTACTTC. Translating it yields CAGSLGTDPYEQYF.

This clonotype was recorded many times. The V call is TRBV6-2 or TRBV6-3, the J call TRBJ2-7, with 7 bases aligning to TRBD1. After removal of 5 bases from V and 2 bases from J, the junction contained 3 bases not matched to a gene. The CDR3 runs to 13 residues. Looked up from germline, CDR1 is MNHEY and CDR2 is SVGEGT. The CDR3 here is CASSRDSTYEQYF. The CDR3 DNA is TGTGCCAGCAGTCGGGACAGCACCTACGAGCAGTACTTC.

The rearrangement uses TRBV5-1 and TRBJ2-3; 12 bases are shared with TRBD1. This CDR3 comprises 15 residues. Trimming took 3 bases from V and 5 from J; bases not matched to a gene: 4. CDR1 is SGHRS, CDR2 YFSETQ, per germline. The CDR3 is CASSSGTGGRDTQYF. CDR3 DNA: TGCGCCAGCAGCTCCGGGACAGGGGGCAGAGATACGCAGTATTTT.

This clonotype was recorded a few times. This chain links TRBV20-1 with TRBJ1-4; TRBD1 might be the D (5 bases). The CDR3 loop spans 13 amino acids. Germline V gene data show CDR1 as DFQATT and CDR2 as SNEGSKA (reference sequence). V dropped 6 bases and J dropped 0 bases, with 8 bases sitting between them. The chain's CDR3 is CSASGATNEKLFF. The CDR3 coding sequence is TGCAGTGCCTCGGGGGCAACTAATGAAAAACTGTTTTTT.

The J gene is TRBJ2-5, the V gene TRBV20-1; 12 bases are a match to TRBD2. The end of the DNA fits TRBJ2-7 better, so the J call may be wrong. Germline CDR1 is DFQATT and CDR2 is SNEGSKA (reference sequence). CDR3 length: 15 amino acids. The CDR3 DNA follows: TGCAGTGCTAGCCCCACTAGCGGGGGGTATAACGAGCAGTACTTC. Translated, it gives CSASPTSGGYNEQYF.